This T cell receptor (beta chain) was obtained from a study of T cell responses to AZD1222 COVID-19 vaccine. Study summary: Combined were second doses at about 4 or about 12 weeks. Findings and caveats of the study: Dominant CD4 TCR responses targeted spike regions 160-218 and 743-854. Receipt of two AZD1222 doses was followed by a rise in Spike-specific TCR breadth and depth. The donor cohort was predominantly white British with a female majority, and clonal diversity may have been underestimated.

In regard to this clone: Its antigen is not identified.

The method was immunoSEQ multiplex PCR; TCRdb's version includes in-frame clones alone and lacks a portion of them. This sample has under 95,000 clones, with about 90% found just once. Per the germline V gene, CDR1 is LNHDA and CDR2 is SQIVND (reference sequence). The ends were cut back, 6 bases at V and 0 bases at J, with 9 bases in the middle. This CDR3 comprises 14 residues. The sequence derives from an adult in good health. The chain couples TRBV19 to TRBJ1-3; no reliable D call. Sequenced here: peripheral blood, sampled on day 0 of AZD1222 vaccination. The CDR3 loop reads CASRESSSGNTIYF. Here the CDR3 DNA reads TGTGCCAGTAGGGAGAGCAGCTCTGGAAACACCATATATTTT. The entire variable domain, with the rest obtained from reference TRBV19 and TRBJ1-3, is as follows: DGGITQSPKYLFRKEGQNVTLSCEQNLNHDAMYWYRQDPGQGLRLIYYSQIVNDFQKGDIAEGYSVSREKKESFPLTVTSAQKNPTAFYLCASRESSSGNTIYFGEGSWLTVV.